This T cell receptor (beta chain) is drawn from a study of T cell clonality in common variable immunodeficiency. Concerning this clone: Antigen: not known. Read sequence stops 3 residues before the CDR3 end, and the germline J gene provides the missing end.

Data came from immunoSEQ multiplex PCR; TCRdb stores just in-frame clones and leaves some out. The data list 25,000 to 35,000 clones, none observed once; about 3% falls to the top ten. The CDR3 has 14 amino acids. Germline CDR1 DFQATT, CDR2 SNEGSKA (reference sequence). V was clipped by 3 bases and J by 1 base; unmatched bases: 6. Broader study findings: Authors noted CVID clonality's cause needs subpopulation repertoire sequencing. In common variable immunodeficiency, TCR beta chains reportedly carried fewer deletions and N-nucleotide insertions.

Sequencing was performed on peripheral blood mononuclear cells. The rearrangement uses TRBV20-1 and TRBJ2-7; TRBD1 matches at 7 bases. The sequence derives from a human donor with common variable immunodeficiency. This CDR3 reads CSASRQGISYEQYF. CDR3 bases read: TGCAGTGCTAGCAGACAGGGAATTTCCTACGAG.